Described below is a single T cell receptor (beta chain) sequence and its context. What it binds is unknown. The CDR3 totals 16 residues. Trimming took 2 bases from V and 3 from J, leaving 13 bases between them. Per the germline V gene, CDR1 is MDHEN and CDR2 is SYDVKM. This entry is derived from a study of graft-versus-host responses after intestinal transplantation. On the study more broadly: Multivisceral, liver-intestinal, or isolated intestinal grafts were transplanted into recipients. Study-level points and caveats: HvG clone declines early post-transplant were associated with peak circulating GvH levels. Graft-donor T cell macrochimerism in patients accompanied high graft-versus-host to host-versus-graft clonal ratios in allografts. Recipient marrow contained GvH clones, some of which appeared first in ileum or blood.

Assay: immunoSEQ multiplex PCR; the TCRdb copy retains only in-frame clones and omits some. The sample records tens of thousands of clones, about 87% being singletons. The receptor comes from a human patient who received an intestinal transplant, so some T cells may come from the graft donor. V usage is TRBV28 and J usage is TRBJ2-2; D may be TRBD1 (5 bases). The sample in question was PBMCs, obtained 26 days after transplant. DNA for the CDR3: TGTGCCAGCAGTTTAAGGCAGGGAATCTACACCGGGGAGCTGTTTTTT. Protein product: CASSLRQGIYTGELFF.